This T cell receptor (beta chain) was identified during a study of control samples from healthy donors and cancer patients. The V gene lost 1 base and the J gene lost 6 bases, with 10 bases spanning the gap. The germline V gene has CDR1 MNHNS and CDR2 SASEGT. The CDR3 is 13 amino acids. Generated by immunoSEQ multiplex PCR, the TCRdb table keeps only in-frame clones and is missing some. Of some 130,000 clones in the sample, 90% are singletons; the top ten hold about 2.5%. This chain connects TRBV6-1 to TRBJ2-7; either TRBD1 or TRBD2 may supply D (5 bases each). The sequence came from a man aged 35 to 55 in good health. Sequencing used blood. DNA for the CDR3: TGTGCCAGCAGTGAAGTCCAGGGACCCGAGCAGTACTTC. It is translated as CASSEVQGPEQYF.